What follows describes a single T cell receptor (beta chain). CDR1 SGHRS and CDR2 YFSETQ come from the germline V gene. The CDR3 runs to 13 residues. V lost 4 bases and J 5 bases, leaving 13 bases between the germline ends. One entry per CDR3 protein, called by TCRdb with MiXCR from the 5' RACE reads. The sample lists just under 600,000 distinct CDR3 sequences, roughly 13% occurring once. These data belong to a study of T cells after yellow fever vaccination. The TCR originated in a man aged 25 to 40 who received the YFV17D yellow fever vaccine. The V and J genes are TRBV5-1 and TRBJ2-7; D ambiguous. Sequences were derived from PBMCs, sampled on the day of the yellow fever booster vaccination. The CDR3 reads CASSLHPRDEQYF. In nucleotides, the CDR3 is TGCGCCAGCAGCCTCCACCCGAGAGACGAGCAGTACTTC. Combining the CDR3 with reference TRBV5-1 and TRBJ2-7 gives the whole variable domain KAGVTQTPRYLIKTRGQQVTLSCSPISGHRSVSWYQQTPGQGLQFLFEYFSETQRNKGNFPGRFSGRQFSNSRSEMNVSTLELGDSALYLCASSLHPRDEQYFGPGTRLTVT.